This TCR beta chain was documented in a study of shared clonotypes between healthy human individuals. The CDR3 has 18 amino acids. CDR1 and CDR2 from the germline V gene are SGHDT and YYEEEE. V was clipped by 4 bases and J by 2 bases, with 24 bases between them. Study-level results: On the whole, naive subsets had larger estimated richness than memory subsets had.

About this clone itself: Its specificity is not known.

Data came from immunoSEQ multiplex PCR; TCRdb stores just in-frame clones and leaves some out. The sample holds under 350,000 clones; around 87% are singletons and the top ten take about 16%. Sequenced sample: memory CD8+ T cells sorted from blood. This sample's subset: CD45RO+ cells pooled with CCR7-negative TemRA cells. The chain recombines TRBV5-6 with TRBJ1-2, with D uncertain. This clonotype was sampled from a man between 18 and 29 years old in good health. The CDR3 coding sequence is TGTGCCAGCAGCCGCGCCCTTATCGGCCGTAGTACAAACTATGGCTACACCTTC. Protein sequence: CASSRALIGRSTNYGYTF.